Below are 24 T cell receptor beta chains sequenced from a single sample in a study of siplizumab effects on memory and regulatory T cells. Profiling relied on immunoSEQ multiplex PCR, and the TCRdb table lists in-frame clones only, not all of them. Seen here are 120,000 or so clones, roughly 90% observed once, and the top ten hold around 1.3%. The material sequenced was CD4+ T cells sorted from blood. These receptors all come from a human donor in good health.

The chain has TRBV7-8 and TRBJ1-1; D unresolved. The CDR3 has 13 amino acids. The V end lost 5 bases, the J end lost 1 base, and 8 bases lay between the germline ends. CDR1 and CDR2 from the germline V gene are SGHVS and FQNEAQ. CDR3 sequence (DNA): TGTGCCAGCAGCACCATAAAGAACACTGAAGCTTTCTTT. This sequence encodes CASSTIKNTEAFF.

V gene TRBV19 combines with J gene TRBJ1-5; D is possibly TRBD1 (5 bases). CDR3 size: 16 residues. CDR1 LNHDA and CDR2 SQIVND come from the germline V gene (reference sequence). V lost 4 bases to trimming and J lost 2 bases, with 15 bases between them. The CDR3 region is CASSTTGTLGNQPQHF. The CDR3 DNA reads TGTGCCAGTAGTACGACCGGGACCCTCGGCAATCAGCCCCAGCATTTT.

The CDR3 DNA reads TGCGCCCCTGACAGGGCCTCGGTGAGCTCCTACAATGAGCAGTTCTTC. This sequence encodes CAPDRASVSSYNEQFF. The chain links TRBV10-1 to TRBJ2-1; 7 bases align to TRBD1. The CDR3 has 16 amino acids. Per the germline V gene, CDR1 is WNHNN and CDR2 is SYGVQD (reference sequence). Trimming took 11 bases from V and 0 from J; bases not matched to a gene: 13.

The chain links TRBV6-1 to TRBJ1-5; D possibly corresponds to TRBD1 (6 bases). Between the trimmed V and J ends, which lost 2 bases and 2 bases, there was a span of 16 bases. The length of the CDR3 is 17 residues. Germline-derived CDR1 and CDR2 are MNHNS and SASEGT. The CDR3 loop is CASSEIWGASGNQPQHF. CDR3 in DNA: TGTGCCAGCAGTGAAATTTGGGGGGCCTCAGGCAATCAGCCCCAGCATTTT.

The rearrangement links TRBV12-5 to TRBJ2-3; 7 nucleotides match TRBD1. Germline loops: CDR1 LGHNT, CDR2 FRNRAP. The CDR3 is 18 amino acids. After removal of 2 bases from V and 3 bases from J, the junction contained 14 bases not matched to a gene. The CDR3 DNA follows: TGTGCTAGTGGTTTGAAATGGACAGAGGGGGCCGGGACAGATACGCAGTATTTT. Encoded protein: CASGLKWTEGAGTDTQYF.

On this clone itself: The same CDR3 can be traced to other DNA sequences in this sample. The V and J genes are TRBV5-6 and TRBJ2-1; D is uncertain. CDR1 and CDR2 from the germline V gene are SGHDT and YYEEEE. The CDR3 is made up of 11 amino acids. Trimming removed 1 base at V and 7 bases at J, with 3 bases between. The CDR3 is CASSLRNEQFF. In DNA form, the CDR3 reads TGTGCCAGCAGCTTGCGTAATGAGCAGTTCTTC.

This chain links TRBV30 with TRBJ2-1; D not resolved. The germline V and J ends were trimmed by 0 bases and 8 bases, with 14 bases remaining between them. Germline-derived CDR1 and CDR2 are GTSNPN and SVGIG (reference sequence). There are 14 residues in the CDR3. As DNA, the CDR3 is TGTGCCTGGAGTGTAGGGCCAGTAATGGATGAGCAGTTCTTC. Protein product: CAWSVGPVMDEQFF.

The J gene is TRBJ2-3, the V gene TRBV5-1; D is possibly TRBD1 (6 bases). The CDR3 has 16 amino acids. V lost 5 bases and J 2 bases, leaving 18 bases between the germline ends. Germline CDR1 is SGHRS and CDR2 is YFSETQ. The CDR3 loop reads CASRRTGSTSTDTQYF. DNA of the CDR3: TGCGCCAGCAGGCGTACAGGGTCTACGTCCACAGATACGCAGTATTTT. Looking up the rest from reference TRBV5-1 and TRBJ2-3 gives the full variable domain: KAGVTQTPRYLIKTRGQQVTLSCSPISGHRSVSWYQQTPGQGLQFLFEYFSETQRNKGNFPGRFSGRQFSNSRSEMNVSTLELGDSALYLCASRRTGSTSTDTQYFGPGTRLTVL.

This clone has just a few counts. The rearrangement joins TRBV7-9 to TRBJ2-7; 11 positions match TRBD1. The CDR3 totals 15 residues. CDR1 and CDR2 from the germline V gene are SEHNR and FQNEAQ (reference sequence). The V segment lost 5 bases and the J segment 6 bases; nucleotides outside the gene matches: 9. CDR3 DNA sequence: TGTGCCAGCAGCCCGCGTCCCGGGACAGGGGGCGAGCAGTACTTC. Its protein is CASSPRPGTGGEQYF.

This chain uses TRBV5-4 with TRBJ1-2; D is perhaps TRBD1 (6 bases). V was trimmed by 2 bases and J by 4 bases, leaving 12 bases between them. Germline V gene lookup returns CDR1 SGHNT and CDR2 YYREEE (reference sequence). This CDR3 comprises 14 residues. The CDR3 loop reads CASSLAGGGYGYTF. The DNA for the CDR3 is TGTGCCAGCAGCTTAGCAGGAGGGGGCTATGGCTACACCTTC.

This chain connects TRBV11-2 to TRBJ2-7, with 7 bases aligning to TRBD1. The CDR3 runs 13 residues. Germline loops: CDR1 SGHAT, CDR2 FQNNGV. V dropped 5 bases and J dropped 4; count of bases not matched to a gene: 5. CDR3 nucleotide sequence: TGTGCCAGCAGCCAGGACAGGCGATACGAGCAGTACTTC. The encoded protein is CASSQDRRYEQYF.

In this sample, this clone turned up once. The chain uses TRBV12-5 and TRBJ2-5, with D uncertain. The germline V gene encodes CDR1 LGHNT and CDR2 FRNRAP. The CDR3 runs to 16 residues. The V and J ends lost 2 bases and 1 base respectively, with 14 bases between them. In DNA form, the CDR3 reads TGTGCTAGTGGTTTGATGGTCTCCGGTTTCCAAGAGACCCAGTACTTC. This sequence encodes CASGLMVSGFQETQYF.

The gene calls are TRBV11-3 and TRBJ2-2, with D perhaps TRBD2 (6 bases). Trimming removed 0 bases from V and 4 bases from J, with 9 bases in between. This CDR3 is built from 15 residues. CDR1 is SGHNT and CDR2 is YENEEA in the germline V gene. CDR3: CASSLDRGATGELFF. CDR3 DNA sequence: TGTGCCAGCAGCTTAGATCGCGGGGCCACCGGGGAGCTGTTTTTT.

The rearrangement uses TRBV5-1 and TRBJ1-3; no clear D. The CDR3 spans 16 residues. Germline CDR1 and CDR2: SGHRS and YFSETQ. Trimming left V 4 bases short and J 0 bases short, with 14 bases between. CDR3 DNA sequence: TGCGCCAGCAGCCTTGGGCAGGAACTCTCTGGAAACACCATATATTTT. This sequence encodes CASSLGQELSGNTIYF.

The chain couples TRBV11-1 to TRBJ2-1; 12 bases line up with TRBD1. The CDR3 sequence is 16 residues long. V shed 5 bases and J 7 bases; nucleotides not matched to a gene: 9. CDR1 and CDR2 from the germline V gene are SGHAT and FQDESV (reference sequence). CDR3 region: CASSPAGTGGTNEQFF. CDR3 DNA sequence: TGTGCCAGCAGCCCGGCGGGGACAGGGGGCACGAATGAGCAGTTCTTC.

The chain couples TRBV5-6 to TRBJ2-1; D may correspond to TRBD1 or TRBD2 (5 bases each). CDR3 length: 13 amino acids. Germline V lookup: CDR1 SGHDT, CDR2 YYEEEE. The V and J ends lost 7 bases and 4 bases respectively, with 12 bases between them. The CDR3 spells CASGGLLYNEQFF. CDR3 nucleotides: TGTGCCAGCGGGGGTCTCTTATACAATGAGCAGTTCTTC.

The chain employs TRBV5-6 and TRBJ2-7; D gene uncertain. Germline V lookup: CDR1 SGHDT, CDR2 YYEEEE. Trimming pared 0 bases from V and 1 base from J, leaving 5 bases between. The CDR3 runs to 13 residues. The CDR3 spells CASSLVRSYEQYF. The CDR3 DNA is TGTGCCAGCAGCTTGGTACGTTCCTACGAGCAGTACTTC.

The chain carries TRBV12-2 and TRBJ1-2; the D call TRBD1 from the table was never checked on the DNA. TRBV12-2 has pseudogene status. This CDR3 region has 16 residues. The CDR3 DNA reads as TGTGCAAGTCGCTTGATTGGGCAGGGGGCGATATATGGCTACACCTTC. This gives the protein CASRLIGQGAIYGYTF.

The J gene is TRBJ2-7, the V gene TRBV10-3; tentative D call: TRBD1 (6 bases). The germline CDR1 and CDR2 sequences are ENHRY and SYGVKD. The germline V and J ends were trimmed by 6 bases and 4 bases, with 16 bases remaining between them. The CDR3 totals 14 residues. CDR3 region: CAISQGWGSYEQYF. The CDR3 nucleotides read TGTGCCATCAGCCAGGGGTGGGGATCATACGAGCAGTACTTC.

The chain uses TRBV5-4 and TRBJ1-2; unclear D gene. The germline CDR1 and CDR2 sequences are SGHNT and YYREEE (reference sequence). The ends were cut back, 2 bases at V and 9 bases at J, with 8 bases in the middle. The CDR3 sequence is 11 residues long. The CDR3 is CASSFDLSYTF. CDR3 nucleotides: TGTGCCAGCAGCTTTGACCTCAGCTACACCTTC.

The CDR3 DNA reads as TGTGCTAGTGGTTTGTTCACAGGGGGTCCGACCGGGGAGCTGTTTTTT. Protein: CASGLFTGGPTGELFF. The V gene is TRBV12-5, the J gene TRBJ2-2; TRBD1 agrees at 8 bases. CDR3 length: 16 residues. Per germline, CDR1 LGHNT and CDR2 FRNRAP. V lost 2 bases, J lost 5 bases, and 7 bases stayed unmatched.

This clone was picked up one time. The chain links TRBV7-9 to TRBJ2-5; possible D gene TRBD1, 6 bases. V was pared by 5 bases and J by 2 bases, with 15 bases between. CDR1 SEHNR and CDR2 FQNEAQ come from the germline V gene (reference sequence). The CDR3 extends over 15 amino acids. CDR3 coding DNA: TGTGCCAGCAGCCCAGAGGGACACCCTCAAGAGACCCAGTACTTC. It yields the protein CASSPEGHPQETQYF.

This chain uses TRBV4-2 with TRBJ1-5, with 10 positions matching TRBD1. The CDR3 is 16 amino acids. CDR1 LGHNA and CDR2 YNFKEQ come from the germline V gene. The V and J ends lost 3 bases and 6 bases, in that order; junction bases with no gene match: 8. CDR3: CASSQVRDRGTQPQHF. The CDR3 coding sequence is TGTGCCAGCAGCCAGGTCCGGGACAGGGGAACTCAGCCCCAGCATTTT.

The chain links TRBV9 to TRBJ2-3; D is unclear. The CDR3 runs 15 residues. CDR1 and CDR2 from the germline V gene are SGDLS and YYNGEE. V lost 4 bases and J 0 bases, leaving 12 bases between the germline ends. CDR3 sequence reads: CASSSWTSSTDTQYF. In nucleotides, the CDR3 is TGTGCCAGCAGCTCTTGGACCTCTAGCACAGATACGCAGTATTTT.